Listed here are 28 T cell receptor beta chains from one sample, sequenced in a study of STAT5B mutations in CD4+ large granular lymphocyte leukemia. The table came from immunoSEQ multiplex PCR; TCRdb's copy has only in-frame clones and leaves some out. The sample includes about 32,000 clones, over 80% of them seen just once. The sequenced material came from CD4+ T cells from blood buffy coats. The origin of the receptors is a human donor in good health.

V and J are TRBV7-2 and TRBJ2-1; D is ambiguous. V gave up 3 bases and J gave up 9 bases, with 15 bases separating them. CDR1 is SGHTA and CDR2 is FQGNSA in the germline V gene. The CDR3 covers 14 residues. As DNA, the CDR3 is TGTGCCAGCAGCTTTTCGGACCCTAGACGTGAGCAGTTCTTC. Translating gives CASSFSDPRREQFF.

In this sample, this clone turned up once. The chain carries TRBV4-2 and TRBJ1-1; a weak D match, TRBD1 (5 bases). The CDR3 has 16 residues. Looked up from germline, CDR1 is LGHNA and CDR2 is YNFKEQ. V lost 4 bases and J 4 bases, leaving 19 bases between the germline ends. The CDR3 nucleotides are TGTGCCAGCAGCCCGACATTGGGACTCGGGGGCACTGAAGCTTTCTTT. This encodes CASSPTLGLGGTEAFF.

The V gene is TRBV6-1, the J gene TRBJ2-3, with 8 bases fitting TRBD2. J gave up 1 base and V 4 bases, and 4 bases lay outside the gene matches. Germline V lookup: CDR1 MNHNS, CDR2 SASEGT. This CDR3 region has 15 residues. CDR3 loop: CASSALGGGTDTQYF. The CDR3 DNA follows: TGTGCCAGCAGTGCCCTCGGGGGGGGCACAGATACGCAGTATTTT.

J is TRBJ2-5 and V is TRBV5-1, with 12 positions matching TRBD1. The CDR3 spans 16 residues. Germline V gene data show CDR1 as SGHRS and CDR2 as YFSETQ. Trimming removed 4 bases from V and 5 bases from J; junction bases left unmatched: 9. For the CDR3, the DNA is TGCGCCAGCAGCCTCCTCGGGACAGGGGGCCGGGAGACCCAGTACTTC. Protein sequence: CASSLLGTGGRETQYF.

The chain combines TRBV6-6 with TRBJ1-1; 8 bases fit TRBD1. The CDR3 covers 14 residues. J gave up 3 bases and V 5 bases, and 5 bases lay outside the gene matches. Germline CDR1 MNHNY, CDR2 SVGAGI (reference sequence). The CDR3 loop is CASSAGGRDTEAFF. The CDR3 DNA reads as TGTGCCAGCAGTGCAGGGGGCCGGGACACTGAAGCTTTCTTT.

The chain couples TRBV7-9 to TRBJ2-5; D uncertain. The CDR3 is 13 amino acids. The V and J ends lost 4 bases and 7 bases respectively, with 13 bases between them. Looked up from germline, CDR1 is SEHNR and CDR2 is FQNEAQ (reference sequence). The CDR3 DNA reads TGTGCCAGCAGCTGGGCCTGGGCGCGGACCCAGTACTTC. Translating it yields CASSWAWARTQYF.

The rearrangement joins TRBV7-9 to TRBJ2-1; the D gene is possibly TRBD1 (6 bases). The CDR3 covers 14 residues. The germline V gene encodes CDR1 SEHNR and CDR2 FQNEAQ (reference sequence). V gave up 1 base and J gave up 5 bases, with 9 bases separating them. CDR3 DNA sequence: TGTGCCAGCAGCTTAGGTCAGGGGAACAATGAGCAGTTCTTC. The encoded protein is CASSLGQGNNEQFF.

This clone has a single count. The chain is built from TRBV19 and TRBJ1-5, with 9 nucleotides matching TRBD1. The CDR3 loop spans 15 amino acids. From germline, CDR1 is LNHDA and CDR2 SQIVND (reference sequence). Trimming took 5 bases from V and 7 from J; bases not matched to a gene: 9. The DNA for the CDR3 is TGTGCCAGTAGTCCCTGGGGACAGGGTAACCAGCCCCAGCATTTT. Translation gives CASSPWGQGNQPQHF.

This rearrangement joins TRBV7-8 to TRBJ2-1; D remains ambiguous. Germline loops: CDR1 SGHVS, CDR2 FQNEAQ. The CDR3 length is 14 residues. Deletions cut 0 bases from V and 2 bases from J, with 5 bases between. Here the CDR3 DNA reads TGTGCCAGCAGCTTAGCGCCGGCCTACAATGAGCAGTTCTTC. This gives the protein CASSLAPAYNEQFF.

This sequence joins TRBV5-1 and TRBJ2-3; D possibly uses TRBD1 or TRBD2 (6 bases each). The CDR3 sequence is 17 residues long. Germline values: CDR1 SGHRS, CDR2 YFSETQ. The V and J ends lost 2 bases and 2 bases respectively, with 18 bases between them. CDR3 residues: CASSFLISGAPTDTQYF. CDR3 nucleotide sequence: TGCGCCAGCAGCTTCCTAATTTCGGGGGCCCCCACAGATACGCAGTATTTT.

As DNA, the CDR3 is TGTGCCAGCAGTTTTTTCCCAGGGAGGGCCTATGGCTACACCTTC. The encoded protein is CASSFFPGRAYGYTF. The chain joins TRBV28 to TRBJ1-2; D might be TRBD1 (5 bases). V lost 3 bases to trimming and J lost 4 bases, with 15 bases between them. Germline V CDR1 and CDR2: MDHEN, SYDVKM. The CDR3 contains 15 residues.

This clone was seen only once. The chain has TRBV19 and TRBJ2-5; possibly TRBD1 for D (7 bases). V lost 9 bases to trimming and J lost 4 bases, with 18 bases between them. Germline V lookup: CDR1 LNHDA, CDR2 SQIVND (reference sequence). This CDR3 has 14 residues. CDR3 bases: TGTGCCAGCAGACCCAGGGGGGCGGGAGAGACCCAGTACTTC. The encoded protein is CASRPRGAGETQYF.

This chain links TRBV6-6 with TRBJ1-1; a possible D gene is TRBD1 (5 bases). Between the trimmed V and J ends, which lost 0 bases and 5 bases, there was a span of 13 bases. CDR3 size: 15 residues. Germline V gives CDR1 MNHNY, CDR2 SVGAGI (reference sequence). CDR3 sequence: CASSYSLRAGTEAFF. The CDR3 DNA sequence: TGTGCCAGCAGTTACTCTCTCAGGGCCGGGACTGAAGCTTTCTTT.

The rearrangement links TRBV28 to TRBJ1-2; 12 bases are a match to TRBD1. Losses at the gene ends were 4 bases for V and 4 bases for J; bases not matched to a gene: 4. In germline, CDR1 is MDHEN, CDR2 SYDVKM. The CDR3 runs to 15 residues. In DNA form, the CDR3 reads TGTGCCAGCAGTTCCGGGACAGGGGGCACCTATGGCTACACCTTC. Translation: CASSSGTGGTYGYTF.

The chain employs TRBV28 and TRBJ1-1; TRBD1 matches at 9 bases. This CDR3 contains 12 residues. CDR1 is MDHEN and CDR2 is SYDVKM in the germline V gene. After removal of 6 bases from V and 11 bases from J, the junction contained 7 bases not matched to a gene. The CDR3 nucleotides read TGTGCCAGCAGGGGACAGGGAGTCCGGGCTTTCTTT. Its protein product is CASRGQGVRAFF.

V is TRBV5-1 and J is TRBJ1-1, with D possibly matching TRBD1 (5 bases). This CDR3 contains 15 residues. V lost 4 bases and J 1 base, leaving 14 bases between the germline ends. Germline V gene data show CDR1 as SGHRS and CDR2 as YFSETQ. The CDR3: CASSRAGGRNTEAFF. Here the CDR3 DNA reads TGCGCCAGCAGCAGAGCTGGGGGGAGGAACACTGAAGCTTTCTTT.

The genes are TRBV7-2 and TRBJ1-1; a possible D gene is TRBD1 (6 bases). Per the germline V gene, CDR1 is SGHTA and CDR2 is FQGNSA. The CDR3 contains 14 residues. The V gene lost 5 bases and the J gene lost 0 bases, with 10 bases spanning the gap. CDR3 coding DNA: TGTGCCAGCAGCCTAGGACAGCTGAACACTGAAGCTTTCTTT. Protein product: CASSLGQLNTEAFF.

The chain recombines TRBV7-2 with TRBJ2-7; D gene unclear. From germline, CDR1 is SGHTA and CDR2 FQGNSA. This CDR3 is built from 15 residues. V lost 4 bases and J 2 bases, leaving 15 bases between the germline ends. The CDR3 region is CASSSALTNTYEQYF. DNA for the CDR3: TGTGCCAGCAGCTCAGCTCTAACCAACACCTACGAGCAGTACTTC.

The CDR3 loop reads CAISEFMGDTQYF. DNA of the CDR3: TGTGCCATCAGTGAGTTCATGGGAGATACGCAGTATTTT. The V call is TRBV10-3, the J call TRBJ2-3; no definite D call. This CDR3 has 13 amino acids. In germline, CDR1 is ENHRY, CDR2 SYGVKD. V dropped 1 base and J dropped 5 bases, with 7 bases sitting between them.

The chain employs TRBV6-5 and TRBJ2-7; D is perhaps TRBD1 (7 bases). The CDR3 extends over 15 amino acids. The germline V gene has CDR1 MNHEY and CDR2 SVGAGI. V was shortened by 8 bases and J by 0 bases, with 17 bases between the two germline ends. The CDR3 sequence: CASGQGGGGSYEQYF. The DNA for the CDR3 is TGTGCCAGCGGTCAGGGGGGCGGTGGCTCCTACGAGCAGTACTTC.

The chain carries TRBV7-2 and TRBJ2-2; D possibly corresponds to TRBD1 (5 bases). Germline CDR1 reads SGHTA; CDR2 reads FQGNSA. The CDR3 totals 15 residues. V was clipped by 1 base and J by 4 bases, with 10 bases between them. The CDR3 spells CASSLEGIGTGELFF. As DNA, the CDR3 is TGTGCCAGCAGCTTAGAGGGGATAGGCACCGGGGAGCTGTTTTTT.

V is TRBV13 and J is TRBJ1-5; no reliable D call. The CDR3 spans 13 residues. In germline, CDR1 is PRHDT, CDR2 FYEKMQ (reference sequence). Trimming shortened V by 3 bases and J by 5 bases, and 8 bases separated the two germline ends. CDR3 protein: CASSLSSDQPQHF. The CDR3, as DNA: TGTGCCAGCAGCTTGTCGTCAGATCAGCCCCAGCATTTT.

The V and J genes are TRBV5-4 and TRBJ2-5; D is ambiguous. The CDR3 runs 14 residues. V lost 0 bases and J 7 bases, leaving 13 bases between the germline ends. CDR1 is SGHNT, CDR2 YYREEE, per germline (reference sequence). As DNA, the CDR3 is TGTGCCAGCAGCTTGGATCCTAGTAGGCCGACCCAGTACTTC. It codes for CASSLDPSRPTQYF. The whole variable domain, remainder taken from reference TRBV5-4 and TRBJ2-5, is ETGVTQSPTHLIKTRGQQVTLRCSSQSGHNTVSWYQQALGQGPQFIFQYYREEENGRGNFPPRFSGLQFPNYSSELNVNALELDDSALYLCASSLDPSRPTQYFGPGTRLLVL.

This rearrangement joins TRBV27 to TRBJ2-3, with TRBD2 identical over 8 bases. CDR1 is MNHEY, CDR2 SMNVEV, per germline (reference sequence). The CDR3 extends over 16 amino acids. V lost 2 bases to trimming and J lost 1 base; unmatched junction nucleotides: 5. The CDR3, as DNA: TGTGCCAGCAGTTTAAAGAGGCGGGAGGGCACAGATACGCAGTATTTT. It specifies CASSLKRREGTDTQYF.

This CDR3 reads CASSLPGVSEQYF. For the CDR3, the DNA is TGTGCCAGCAGCTTACCGGGAGTCAGCGAGCAGTACTTC. This rearrangement joins TRBV7-9 to TRBJ2-7, with TRBD2 as a possible D gene (6 bases). V was trimmed by 2 bases and J by 6 bases, leaving 11 bases between them. In germline, CDR1 is SEHNR, CDR2 FQNEAQ (reference sequence). The CDR3 totals 13 residues.

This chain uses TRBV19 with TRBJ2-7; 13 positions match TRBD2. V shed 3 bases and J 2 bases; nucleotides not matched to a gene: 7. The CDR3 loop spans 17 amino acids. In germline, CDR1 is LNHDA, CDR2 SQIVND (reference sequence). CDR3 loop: CASSISGTSGTTYEQYF. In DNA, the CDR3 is TGTGCCAGTAGTATTTCAGGGACTAGCGGGACTACCTACGAGCAGTACTTC. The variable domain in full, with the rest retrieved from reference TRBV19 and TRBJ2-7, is DGGITQSPKYLFRKEGQNVTLSCEQNLNHDAMYWYRQDPGQGLRLIYYSQIVNDFQKGDIAEGYSVSREKKESFPLTVTSAQKNPTAFYLCASSISGTSGTTYEQYFGPGTRLTVT.

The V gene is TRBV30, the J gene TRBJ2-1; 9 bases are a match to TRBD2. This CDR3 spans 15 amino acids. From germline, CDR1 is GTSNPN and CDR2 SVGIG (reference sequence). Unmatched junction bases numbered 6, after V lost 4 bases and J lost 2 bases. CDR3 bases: TGTGCCTGGACCCGGACTAGCGTCGCCTACAATGAGCAGTTCTTC. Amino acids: CAWTRTSVAYNEQFF.

CDR3 protein: CASSSPGLSATTDTQYF. CDR3 bases: TGTGCCAGCAGTTCTCCGGGACTCTCGGCCACCACAGATACGCAGTATTTT. The chain combines TRBV28 with TRBJ2-3, with a possible D match to TRBD2 (6 bases). CDR1 is MDHEN, CDR2 SYDVKM, per germline. This CDR3 spans 17 amino acids. Deletions cut 4 bases from V and 2 bases from J, with 19 bases between.